The 18 T cell receptor beta chains below all came from one sample that was sequenced in a study of T cells after posttransplantation cyclophosphamide. Clones were read by immunoSEQ multiplex PCR, and TCRdb kept only the in-frame ones, dropping some. The profile covers about 12,000 clones, none occurring a single time. Cyclophosphamide on days +3 and +4 followed busulfan-fludarabine conditioning and a marrow graft. Material: PBMCs, obtained after allogeneic stem cell transplant with posttransplant cyclophosphamide. The receptors were sampled from a female patient in her 40s who received an allogeneic stem cell transplant from a related donor, was CMV-positive, and had acute GVHD only. Part of the T cells may come from the graft donor.

In its sample, this clone was seen many times. This chain uses TRBV18 with TRBJ2-1, with unresolved D. Trimming left V 0 bases short and J 1 base short, with 7 bases between. Germline CDR1 KGHSH, CDR2 LQKENI. The CDR3 has 15 amino acids. CDR3: CASSPPLASYNEQFF. For the CDR3, the DNA is TGTGCCAGCTCACCACCGCTGGCTTCCTACAATGAGCAGTTCTTC.

This clone was counted ten times or more. CDR3 loop: CASSSLTSGRSNEQFF. The CDR3 DNA is TGTGCCAGCAGCTCGTTGACTAGCGGGAGATCAAATGAGCAGTTCTTC. The chain has TRBV7-9 and TRBJ2-1; TRBD2 agrees at 12 bases. Germline V gene data show CDR1 as SEHNR and CDR2 as FQNEAQ (reference sequence). CDR3 size: 16 residues. J gave up 7 bases and V 4 bases, and 8 bases lay outside the gene matches.

The sample holds many counts of this clone. The J gene is TRBJ2-2, the V gene TRBV4-2; 12 nucleotides align to TRBD1. CDR3 size: 19 residues. V shed 0 bases and J 6 bases; nucleotides not matched to a gene: 11. Per the germline V gene, CDR1 is LGHNA and CDR2 is YNFKEQ. The CDR3 DNA sequence: TGTGCCAGCAGCCAAGATTTGGTTCGGGACAGGGGGCTGGCCGGGGAGCTGTTTTTT. It is translated as CASSQDLVRDRGLAGELFF.

This clone turned up a few times. The chain is built from TRBV18 and TRBJ2-2, with D tentatively TRBD1 (6 bases). This CDR3 has 14 residues. V lost 3 bases to trimming and J lost 5 bases, with 10 bases between them. The germline V gene has CDR1 KGHSH and CDR2 LQKENI. Written as DNA, the CDR3 is TGTGCCAGCTCACCTCAACAGGGTACCGGGGAGCTGTTTTTT. Translating gives CASSPQQGTGELFF.

This clone was seen at least ten times. The chain joins TRBV2 to TRBJ2-5; a possible D gene is TRBD2 (8 bases). V lost 8 bases, J lost 0 bases, and 13 bases lay in between. The CDR3 has 14 residues. CDR1 and CDR2 from the germline V gene are SNHLY and FYNNEI. Written as DNA, the CDR3 is TGTGCCAGCCGGGGGGGACAGTACCAAGAGACCCAGTACTTC. Its protein is CASRGGQYQETQYF.

This clone occurred many times. The rearrangement uses TRBV7-9 and TRBJ1-4, with 8 bases matching TRBD1. Germline assignment: CDR1 SEHNR and CDR2 FQNEAQ (reference sequence). The junction had 8 bases not matched to a gene; V was cut back by 5 bases and J by 9 bases. The CDR3 is 14 residues long. The CDR3 DNA is TGTGCCAGCAGCGCCGGGACAGGCTCTAAAAAACTGTTTTTT. This sequence encodes CASSAGTGSKKLFF.

This clone was seen ten or more times. The rearrangement joins TRBV19 to TRBJ2-3; 9 nucleotides agree with TRBD1. The CDR3 has 14 residues. V lost 2 bases to trimming and J lost 11 bases; unmatched junction nucleotides: 8. Germline-derived CDR1 and CDR2 are LNHDA and SQIVND (reference sequence). The CDR3 coding sequence is TGTGCCAGTAGTATAATAACAGGGGGCCAGGGGCAGTATTTT. Its protein is CASSIITGGQGQYF.

This clone was observed many times. The gene calls are TRBV10-3 and TRBJ1-1; no clear D gene. The CDR3 runs 15 residues. Trimming pared 0 bases from V and 0 bases from J, leaving 8 bases between. The germline gives CDR1 ENHRY, CDR2 SYGVKD. This chain's CDR3 is CAISESGGMNTEAFF. The CDR3 nucleotides read TGTGCCATCAGTGAGTCTGGAGGGATGAACACTGAAGCTTTCTTT.

Many counts were recorded for this clone. The chain combines TRBV4-3 with TRBJ2-1; 13 bases agree with TRBD2. The CDR3 consists of 17 residues. CDR1 is LGHNA and CDR2 is YSLEER in the germline V gene. J was trimmed by 7 bases and V by 0 bases; bases with no gene match: 6. The CDR3 DNA reads TGCGCCAGCAGCCAAGATTGGGGACTAGCGGGGAAAAATGAGCAGTTCTTC. As protein: CASSQDWGLAGKNEQFF.

Many counts were recorded for this clone. One end of the junction varies from germline; a read error may be responsible. This chain connects TRBV13 to TRBJ1-5; possibly TRBD1 for D (5 bases). CDR1 is PRHDT, CDR2 FYEKMQ, per germline (reference sequence). The CDR3 runs 14 residues. In DNA, the CDR3 is TGTGCCAGCAGCCTAGGCAGGGCCAATCAGCCCCAGCATTTT. Protein sequence: CASSLGRANQPQHF.

This clone was seen many times. The V gene is TRBV6-5, the J gene TRBJ2-5; tentative D call: TRBD1 (6 bases). With 6 bases removed from V and 0 bases from J, the gap between germline ends came to 11 bases. The CDR3 has 14 residues. Germline CDR1 is MNHEY and CDR2 is SVGAGI. The CDR3 spells CASRGTGHQETQYF. DNA of the CDR3: TGTGCCAGCAGGGGAACAGGGCACCAAGAGACCCAGTACTTC.

This clone was counted many times. The chain has TRBV5-5 and TRBJ2-2; D might be TRBD2 (6 bases). In germline, CDR1 is SGHKS, CDR2 YYEKEE (reference sequence). V lost 1 base to trimming and J lost 4 bases, with 17 bases between them. CDR3 size: 17 residues. CDR3: CASSLNYREYRTGELFF. CDR3 DNA sequence: TGTGCCAGCAGCTTGAACTATCGGGAGTATCGCACCGGGGAGCTGTTTTTT.

This clone was detected only a few times. This rearrangement joins TRBV18 to TRBJ1-2; D gene uncertain. The CDR3 loop spans 15 amino acids. The germline V gene has CDR1 KGHSH and CDR2 LQKENI. V shed 0 bases and J shed 1 base, with 9 bases lying between them. The CDR3 region is CASSPPRHLNYGYTF. CDR3 sequence (DNA): TGTGCCAGCTCACCACCGAGGCACCTTAACTATGGCTACACCTTC.

This clone was observed many times. The CDR3 loop is CASSWDKVNEQFF. In nucleotides, the CDR3 is TGTGCCAGCAGTTGGGACAAAGTGAATGAGCAGTTCTTC. The V call is TRBV6-6, the J call TRBJ2-1; tentative D call: TRBD1 (6 bases). Germline-derived CDR1 and CDR2 are MNHNY and SVGAGI (reference sequence). CDR3 size: 13 residues. V shed 4 bases and J shed 7 bases, with 11 bases lying between them.

This clone came up a few times. CDR3: CASSLGLATNEQFF. As DNA, the CDR3 is TGTGCCAGCAGCTTGGGACTAGCGACGAATGAGCAGTTCTTC. This chain uses TRBV5-6 with TRBJ2-1, with 8 bases lining up with TRBD2. The V and J ends lost 0 bases and 7 bases, in that order; junction bases with no gene match: 3. CDR3 length: 14 residues. Per germline, CDR1 SGHDT and CDR2 YYEEEE.

This clone occurred many times. The rearrangement links TRBV4-1 to TRBJ1-5, with D possibly matching TRBD1 (6 bases). Germline lookup yields CDR1 MGHRA and CDR2 YSYEKL. CDR3 size: 18 residues. V dropped 1 base and J dropped 7 bases, with 23 bases sitting between them. CDR3 in amino acids: CASSQGRIGGALGQPQHF. The DNA of the CDR3 is TGCGCCAGCAGCCAAGGGCGTATTGGGGGGGCATTGGGCCAGCCCCAGCATTTT.

The chain has TRBV29-1 and TRBJ2-3, with a weak D call TRBD1 (5 bases). CDR1 SQVTM and CDR2 ANQGSEA come from the germline V gene. The CDR3 consists of 14 residues. Trimming pared 6 bases from V and 4 bases from J, leaving 17 bases between. The CDR3 nucleotides are TGCAGCGTCCTCGGAACCAGGGTTTCAGATACGCAGTATTTT. Translating it yields CSVLGTRVSDTQYF.

Many counts were recorded for this clone. V and J are TRBV5-1 and TRBJ2-5; weak D call: TRBD1 (5 bases). Per germline, CDR1 SGHRS and CDR2 YFSETQ. The length of the CDR3 is 14 residues. With 0 bases removed from V and 5 bases from J, the gap between germline ends came to 11 bases. This chain's CDR3 is CASSLDGRVETQYF. In DNA, the CDR3 is TGCGCCAGCAGCTTGGATGGCAGGGTGGAGACCCAGTACTTC.